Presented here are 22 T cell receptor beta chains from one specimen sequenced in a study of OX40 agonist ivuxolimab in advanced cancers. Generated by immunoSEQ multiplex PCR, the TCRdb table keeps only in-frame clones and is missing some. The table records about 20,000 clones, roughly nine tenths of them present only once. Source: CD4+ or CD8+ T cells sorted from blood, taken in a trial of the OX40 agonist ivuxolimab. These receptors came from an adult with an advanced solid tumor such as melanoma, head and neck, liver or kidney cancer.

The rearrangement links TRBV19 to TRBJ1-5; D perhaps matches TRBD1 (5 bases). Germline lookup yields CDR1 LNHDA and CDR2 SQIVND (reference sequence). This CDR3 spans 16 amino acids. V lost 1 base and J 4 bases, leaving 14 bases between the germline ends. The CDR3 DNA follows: TGTGCCAGTAGTATAGGCCCGGGGACGGGAAATCAGCCCCAGCATTTT. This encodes CASSIGPGTGNQPQHF. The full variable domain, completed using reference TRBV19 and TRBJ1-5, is DGGITQSPKYLFRKEGQNVTLSCEQNLNHDAMYWYRQDPGQGLRLIYYSQIVNDFQKGDIAEGYSVSREKKESFPLTVTSAQKNPTAFYLCASSIGPGTGNQPQHFGDGTRLSIL.

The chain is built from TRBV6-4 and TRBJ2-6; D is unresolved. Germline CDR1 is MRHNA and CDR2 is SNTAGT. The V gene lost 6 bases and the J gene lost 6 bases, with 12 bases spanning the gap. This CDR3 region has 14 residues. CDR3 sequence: CASSLVGSANVLTF. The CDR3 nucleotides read TGTGCCAGCAGCTTAGTCGGGTCGGCCAACGTCCTGACTTTC.

CDR3 amino acids: CASSRAWEGPYNEQFF. CDR3 bases: TGTGCCAGCAGCAGGGCTTGGGAGGGCCCTTACAATGAGCAGTTCTTC. J is TRBJ2-1 and V is TRBV21-1; TRBD2 reflects the table's D call only, with no check against the DNA. TRBV21-1 is marked as a pseudogene. This CDR3 is built from 16 residues.

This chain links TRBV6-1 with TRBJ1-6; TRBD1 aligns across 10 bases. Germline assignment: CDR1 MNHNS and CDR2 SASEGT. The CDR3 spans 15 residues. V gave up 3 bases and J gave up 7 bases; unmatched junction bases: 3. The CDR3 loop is CASSERGQGNSPLHF. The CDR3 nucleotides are TGTGCCAGCAGTGAGAGGGGACAGGGGAATTCACCCCTCCACTTT.

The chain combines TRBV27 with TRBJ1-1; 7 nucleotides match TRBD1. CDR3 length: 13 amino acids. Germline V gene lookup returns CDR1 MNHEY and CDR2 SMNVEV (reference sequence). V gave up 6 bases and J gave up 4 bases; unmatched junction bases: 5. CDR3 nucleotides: TGTGCCAGCAGGGGGCAGGGGGTCACTGAAGCTTTCTTT. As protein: CASRGQGVTEAFF.

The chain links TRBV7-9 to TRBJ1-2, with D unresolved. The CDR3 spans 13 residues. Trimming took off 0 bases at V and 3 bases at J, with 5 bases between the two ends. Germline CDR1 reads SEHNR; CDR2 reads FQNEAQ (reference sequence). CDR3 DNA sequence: TGTGCCAGCAGCTTAGCCTGGGACTATGGCTACACCTTC. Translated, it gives CASSLAWDYGYTF. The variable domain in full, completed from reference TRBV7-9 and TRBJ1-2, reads DTGVSQNPRHKITKRGQNVTFRCDPISEHNRLYWYRQTLGQGPEFLTYFQNEAQLEKSRLLSDRFSAERPKGSFSTLEIQRTEQGDSAMYLCASSLAWDYGYTFGSGTRLTVV.

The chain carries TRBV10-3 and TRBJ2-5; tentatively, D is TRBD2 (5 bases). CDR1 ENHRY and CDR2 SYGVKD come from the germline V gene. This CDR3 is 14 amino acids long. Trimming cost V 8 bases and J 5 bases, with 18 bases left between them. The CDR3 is CAIRSDTGEETQYF. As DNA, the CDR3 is TGTGCCATCCGCTCAGATACCGGGGAGGAGACCCAGTACTTC.

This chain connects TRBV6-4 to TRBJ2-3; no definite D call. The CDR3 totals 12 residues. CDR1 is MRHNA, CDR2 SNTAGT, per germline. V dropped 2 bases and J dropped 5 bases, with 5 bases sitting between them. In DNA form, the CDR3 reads TGTGCCAGCAGTGACAGGGAAGATACGCAGTATTTT. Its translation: CASSDREDTQYF.

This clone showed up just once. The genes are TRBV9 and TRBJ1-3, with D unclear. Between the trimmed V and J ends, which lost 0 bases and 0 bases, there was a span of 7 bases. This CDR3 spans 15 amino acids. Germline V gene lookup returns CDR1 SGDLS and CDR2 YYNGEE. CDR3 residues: CASSVEGDSGNTIYF. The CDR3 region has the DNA TGTGCCAGCAGCGTAGAGGGTGACTCTGGAAACACCATATATTTT.

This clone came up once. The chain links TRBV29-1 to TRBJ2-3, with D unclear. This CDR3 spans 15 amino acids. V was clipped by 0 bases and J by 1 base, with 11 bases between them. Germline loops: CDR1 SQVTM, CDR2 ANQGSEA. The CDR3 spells CSVEDARWGTDTQYF. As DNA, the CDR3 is TGCAGCGTTGAAGATGCGCGGTGGGGCACAGATACGCAGTATTTT.

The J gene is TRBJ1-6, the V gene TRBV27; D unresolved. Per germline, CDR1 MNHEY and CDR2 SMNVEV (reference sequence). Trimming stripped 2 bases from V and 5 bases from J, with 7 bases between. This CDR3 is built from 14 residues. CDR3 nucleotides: TGTGCCAGCAGTTTACGAGGGAATAATTCACCCCTCCACTTT. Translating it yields CASSLRGNNSPLHF.

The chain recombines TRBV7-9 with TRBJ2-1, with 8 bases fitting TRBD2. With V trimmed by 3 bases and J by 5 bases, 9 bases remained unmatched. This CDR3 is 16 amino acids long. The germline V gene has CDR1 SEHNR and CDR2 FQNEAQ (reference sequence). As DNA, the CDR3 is TGTGCCAGCAGCTTGTCTCTAGCGGGTTCCCACAATGAGCAGTTCTTC. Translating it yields CASSLSLAGSHNEQFF.

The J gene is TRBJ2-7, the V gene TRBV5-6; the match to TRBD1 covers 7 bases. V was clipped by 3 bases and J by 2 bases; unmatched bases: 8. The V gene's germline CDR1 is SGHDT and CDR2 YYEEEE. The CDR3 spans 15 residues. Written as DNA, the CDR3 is TGTGCCAGCAGCTCCGTTCCAGGGACAGCCTACGAGCAGTACTTC. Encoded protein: CASSSVPGTAYEQYF.

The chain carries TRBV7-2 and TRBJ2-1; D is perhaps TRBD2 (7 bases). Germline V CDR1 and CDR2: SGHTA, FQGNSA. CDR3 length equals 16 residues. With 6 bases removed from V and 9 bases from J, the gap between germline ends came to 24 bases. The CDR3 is CASRERGGGPLSEQFF. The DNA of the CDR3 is TGTGCCAGCAGGGAGAGGGGGGGAGGGCCCCTAAGTGAGCAGTTCTTC.

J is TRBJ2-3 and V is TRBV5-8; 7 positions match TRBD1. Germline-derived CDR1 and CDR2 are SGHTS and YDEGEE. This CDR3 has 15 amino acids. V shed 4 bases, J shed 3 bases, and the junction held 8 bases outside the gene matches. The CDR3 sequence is CASSDRGGQTDTQYF. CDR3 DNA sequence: TGTGCCAGCAGCGATAGAGGGGGCCAAACAGATACGCAGTATTTT.

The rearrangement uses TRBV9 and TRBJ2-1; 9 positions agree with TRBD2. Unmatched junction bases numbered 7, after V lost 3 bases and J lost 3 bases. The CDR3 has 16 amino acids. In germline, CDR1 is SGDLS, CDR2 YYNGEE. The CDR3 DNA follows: TGTGCCAGCAGCGCCTTGGGAGCGGGGGGCTACAATGAGCAGTTCTTC. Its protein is CASSALGAGGYNEQFF.

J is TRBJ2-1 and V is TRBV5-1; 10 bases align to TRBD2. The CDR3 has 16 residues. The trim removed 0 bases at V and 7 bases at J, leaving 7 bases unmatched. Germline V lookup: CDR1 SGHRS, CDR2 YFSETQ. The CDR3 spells CASSLAPGLAYNEQFF. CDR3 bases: TGCGCCAGCAGCTTGGCACCGGGACTAGCGTATAATGAGCAGTTCTTC.

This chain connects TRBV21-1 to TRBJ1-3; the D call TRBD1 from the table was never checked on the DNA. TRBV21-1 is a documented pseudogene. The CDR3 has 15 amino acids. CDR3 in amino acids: CASSDRDSDINTIYF. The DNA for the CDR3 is TGTGCCAGCAGCGACCGGGACAGCGACATAAACACCATATATTTT.

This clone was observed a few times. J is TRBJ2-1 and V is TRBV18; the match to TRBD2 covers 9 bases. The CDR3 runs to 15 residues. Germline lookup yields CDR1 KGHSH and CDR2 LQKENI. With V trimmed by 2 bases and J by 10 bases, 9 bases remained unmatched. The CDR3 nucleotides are TGTGCCAGCTCACCAGCTAGCGGGAAGGGAAGAGAGCAGTTCTTC. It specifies CASSPASGKGREQFF.

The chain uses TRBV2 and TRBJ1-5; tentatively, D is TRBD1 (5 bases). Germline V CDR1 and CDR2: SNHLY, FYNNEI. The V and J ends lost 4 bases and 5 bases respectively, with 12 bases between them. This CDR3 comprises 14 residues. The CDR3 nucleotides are TGTGCCAGCAGTGGGCAGGGTAGAGATCAGCCCCAGCATTTT. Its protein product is CASSGQGRDQPQHF.

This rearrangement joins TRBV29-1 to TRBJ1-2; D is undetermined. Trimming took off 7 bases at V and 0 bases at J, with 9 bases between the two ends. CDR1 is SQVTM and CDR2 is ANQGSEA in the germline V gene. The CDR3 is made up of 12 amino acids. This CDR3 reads CSAAESNYGYTF. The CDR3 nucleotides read TGCAGCGCTGCTGAGTCTAACTATGGCTACACCTTC. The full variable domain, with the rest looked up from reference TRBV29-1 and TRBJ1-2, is SAVISQKPSRDICQRGTSLTIQCQVDSQVTMMFWYRQQPGQSLTLIATANQGSEATYESGFVIDKFPISRPNLTFSTLTVSNMSPEDSSIYLCSAAESNYGYTFGSGTRLTVV.

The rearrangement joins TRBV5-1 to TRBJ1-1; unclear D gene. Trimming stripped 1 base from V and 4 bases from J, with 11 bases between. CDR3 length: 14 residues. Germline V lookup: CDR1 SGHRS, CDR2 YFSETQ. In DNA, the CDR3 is TGCGCCAGCAGCTTGAAGGATATGTTCACTGAAGCTTTCTTT. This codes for CASSLKDMFTEAFF.